This T cell receptor (beta chain) was captured in a study of shared clonotypes between healthy human individuals (dated by TCRdb to 2018 to 2021). Regarding the complete study: A few men and two women, aged 18 to 49 years, made up the cohort. Blood TCR repertoires of about five healthy adults were deeply sequenced to estimate repertoire size and the extent of clonotype sharing between individuals. Different laboratories and diverse techniques were used to prepare libraries and sequence TCR repertoires, to increase sequencing depth and limit assay-specific biases. For each donor, CD4 naive and CD4 memory were each given three plates, CD8 naive was given two plates, and CD8 memory was given one plate. Per donor, leukapheresis produced somewhere between about 0.8 and 9 billion PBMCs.

TCR CDR3 regions were amplified from genomic DNA by multiplex PCR using the deep immunoSEQ assay. Extracted genomic DNA from each cell subset was distributed evenly across all wells of several immunoSEQ 96-well plates, and each plate was treated as a replicate. For sorted subsets, approximately 190 ng of genomic DNA, equivalent to 25,000 to 30,000 T cell genomes, went into each replicate PCR. Purified libraries were measured with a Qubit 3.0 fluorometer, size-checked on a Bioanalyzer 2100, and measured again with the KAPA Library Quantification kit. Each immunoSEQ 96-well plate was sequenced on its own single-read 150-cycle Illumina NextSeq 550 flow cell. The original pipeline was this. Because the immunoSEQ output included only junctional sequences and no quality scores, the filtering could not be the same as the filtering used for full-length reads. Sequences were annotated with PyIR, a Python wrapper for IgBLAST v1.9, using IMGT germline references to assign V/J genes and CDR3. Reads were removed for weak V/J assignments (E-value above 1e-6), missing CDR3, stop codons, out-of-frame junctions, or ambiguous translated residues. A V3J clonotype was defined by an identical inferred V gene, J gene, and CDR3 amino acid sequence. Percentage overlap between repertoires was calculated by dividing the number of shared unique clonotypes by the size of the smaller repertoire. Richness of each repertoire was evaluated using RTK rarefaction, the Chao1 estimator, and Recon v2.1 estimates of unobserved clonotypes. Generation probabilities were computed with OLGA for all TCRbeta clonotypes obtained by the gDNA method from a handful of donors. This is the immuneACCESS table as TCRdb keeps it, with only in-frame sequences that have V and J called. A part of the clones is gone; compared with another copy, unresolved V genes explain less than half, and the rest is unexplained. The DNA was the basis for D and trimming; V, J and clone size are from that table. For this sample there are 2 million to 2.5 million clones; more than 80% appear just once. The top ten clones comprise 0.39% of the sample.

From a lookup of the germline V gene (reference sequence), CDR1 and CDR2 are SEHNR and FQNEAQ. The V and J ends are trimmed by 1 base and 0 bases, leaving 10 bases between them. The CDR3 contains 16 residues, cysteine and phenylalanine counted. Just the 48-base CDR3 DNA is kept, in frame starting at base 1. The investigation overall reported the following: Based on pairwise subsampling, the degree of clonotype sharing among donors was expected to be affected by sequencing depth. The genetic and exposure-history diversity represented was limited by the small number of donors. Compared with non-shared clonotypes, clonotypes shared by all four sorted-subset donors had higher generation probabilities. Sampling was restricted to blood, and TCR repertoires in tissues likely differ from the TCR repertoires found in blood. When a few donors were compared, the shared fraction of clonotypes was 5% to 6.5% for naive CD4, 3.5% to 4% for naive CD8, 2.3% for memory CD4, and less than 0.5% for memory CD8. Estimated clonotype richness was generally larger for naive than for memory subsets. Rarefaction of sorted-subset datasets indicated incomplete sequencing despite the large sequencing depth.

To note about this clone: Which antigen it targets is not known. No clone much larger than this one lies a single base away; base qualities are absent.

Donors were healthy HIV-negative adults with no recently reported acute infections or vaccinations. Every donor was a Caucasian adult residing in Nashville, Tennessee, USA. CD4+ T cells were enriched by magnetic negative selection; naive cells were then positively selected on CD45RA, and the negative fraction formed the memory subset. After blood collection by leukapheresis, PBMCs were isolated using Ficoll-Histopaque density gradient centrifugation and then cryopreserved in the vapor phase of liquid nitrogen. Purity and quantity of every magnetically sorted T cell population were checked by analytical flow cytometry. From each sorted fraction, genomic DNA was isolated and quantified by UV absorbance on a Nanodrop 2000c.

The receptor's source is a man aged 18 to 29 in good health. Some clones in this sample may be carry-over from other donors' samples. The sequencing input was naive CD4+ T cells from PBMCs. What the cell subset or site label conveys for this sample: CD45RA+ positively selected. The rearrangement joined TRBV7-9 to TRBJ1-5, with an unclear D gene assignment. The bases are TGTGCCAGCAGCTTAGTCGGCGGGGATAGCAATCAGCCCCAGCATTTT. Its protein is CASSLVGGDSNQPQHF. The CDR3, completed at both ends by the reference TRBV7-9 and TRBJ1-5 genes, gives the full variable domain DTGVSQNPRHKITKRGQNVTFRCDPISEHNRLYWYRQTLGQGPEFLTYFQNEAQLEKSRLLSDRFSAERPKGSFSTLEIQRTEQGDSAMYLCASSLVGGDSNQPQHFGDGTRLSIL.